The 9 T cell receptor beta chains listed next were all sequenced from one sample in a study of cytomegalovirus exposure and HLA in healthy donors. The data were produced by immunoSEQ multiplex PCR, yet TCRdb's version contains in-frame clones alone and is incomplete. The sample consists of about 150,000 clones, approximately 86% of them appearing once. The material sequenced was PBMCs. These receptors all come from a man aged 18 to 35 in good health and CMV-seropositive.

V and J are TRBV6-6 and TRBJ2-5; 9 nucleotides agree with TRBD1. The CDR3 spans 12 residues. CDR1 MNHNY and CDR2 SVGAGI come from the germline V gene (reference sequence). Losses at the gene ends were 8 bases for V and 3 bases for J; bases not matched to a gene: 1. This CDR3 is CASRQGEETQYF. Here the CDR3 DNA reads TGTGCCAGCCGACAGGGGGAAGAGACCCAGTACTTC.

This chain links TRBV5-4 with TRBJ2-7; D is unresolved. The CDR3 consists of 13 residues. V was clipped by 0 bases and J by 0 bases, with 4 bases between them. The germline V gene has CDR1 SGHNT and CDR2 YYREEE (reference sequence). The CDR3 region has the DNA TGTGCCAGCAGCTTGGGTATCTCCTACGAGCAGTACTTC. The encoded protein is CASSLGISYEQYF.

The chain is built from TRBV7-2 and TRBJ2-3; maybe TRBD2 (6 bases). V was pared by 1 base and J by 6 bases, with 11 bases between. Germline V gives CDR1 SGHTA, CDR2 FQGNSA. This CDR3 comprises 14 residues. CDR3 sequence: CASSLEAGSDTQYF. In nucleotides, the CDR3 is TGTGCCAGCAGCTTAGAAGCGGGTTCTGATACGCAGTATTTT.

V usage is TRBV6-5 and J usage is TRBJ1-5; TRBD1 aligns across 9 bases. This CDR3 is built from 15 residues. Germline-derived CDR1 and CDR2 are MNHEY and SVGAGI. Unmatched junction bases numbered 7, after V lost 4 bases and J lost 6 bases. The CDR3 region is CASSSTGGRSQPQHF. In DNA form, the CDR3 reads TGTGCCAGCAGTTCTACAGGGGGCCGAAGTCAGCCCCAGCATTTT.

This chain uses TRBV4-1 with TRBJ2-1, with D maybe TRBD2 (5 bases). Trimming pared 0 bases from V and 0 bases from J, leaving 21 bases between. Germline values: CDR1 MGHRA, CDR2 YSYEKL. This CDR3 region has 20 residues. The CDR3 loop reads CASSQEYPGRPTSSYNEQFF. CDR3 sequence (DNA): TGCGCCAGCAGCCAAGAATATCCGGGCCGTCCTACTAGCTCCTACAATGAGCAGTTCTTC.

CDR3 in DNA: TGCGCCAGCAGCCAAGACCAGGGGAACGAGCAGTACTTC. It encodes CASSQDQGNEQYF. The chain links TRBV4-3 to TRBJ2-7; D is perhaps TRBD1 (6 bases). Trimming stripped 0 bases from V and 5 bases from J, with 8 bases between. Germline CDR1 is LGHNA and CDR2 is YSLEER. The CDR3 has 13 residues.

The rearrangement links TRBV7-9 to TRBJ2-3; 12 nucleotides line up with TRBD2. V shed 5 bases and J 3 bases; nucleotides not matched to a gene: 6. The germline gives CDR1 SEHNR, CDR2 FQNEAQ (reference sequence). The CDR3 runs 16 residues. The CDR3 loop reads CASSAQLAGGTDTQYF. Here the CDR3 DNA reads TGTGCCAGCAGCGCACAGCTAGCGGGAGGGACAGATACGCAGTATTTT.

The chain is built from TRBV5-1 and TRBJ2-1; weak D call: TRBD2 (5 bases). The V gene lost 5 bases and the J gene lost 5 bases, with 20 bases spanning the gap. The CDR3 runs to 16 residues. Germline lookup yields CDR1 SGHRS and CDR2 YFSETQ. The CDR3 reads CASSRSGTGSNNEQFF. The CDR3 DNA reads TGCGCCAGCAGTCGAAGCGGAACCGGATCCAACAATGAGCAGTTCTTC.

The J gene is TRBJ2-1, the V gene TRBV4-3; 9 bases map to TRBD1. CDR3 size: 15 residues. V lost 4 bases and J lost 13; bases outside the gene matches: 14. Germline assignment: CDR1 LGHNA and CDR2 YSLEER. CDR3 sequence (DNA): TGCGCCAGCAGCCCAGGGACAGGGAACTCCCAGCTACAGTTCTTC. It yields the protein CASSPGTGNSQLQFF.